These T cell receptor beta chains were read from a single sample in a study of T cell clones after liver transplantation. The table came from immunoSEQ multiplex PCR; TCRdb's copy has only in-frame clones and leaves some out. The sample records more than 95,000 clones, about 81% being singletons. This specimen was CD4+ T cells from blood, taken approximately 45 months after liver transplant. The source of these receptors is a human patient who received a liver transplant. Some of the T cells might come from the graft donor. Both conserved end residues are trimmed from each CDR3.

length	V	J	CDR3
16	TRBV5-6	TRBJ1-2	ASSLYLTGRDRSYGYT
13	TRBV6-6	TRBJ1-4	ASSYGTATNEKLF
13	TRBV18	TRBJ1-1	ASSRRGQRSTEAF
12	TRBV27	TRBJ1-2	ASSRRGRNYGYT
13	TRBV4-2	TRBJ1-1	ASSQGGTGGTEAF
14	TRBV7-2	TRBJ2-1	ASSAHRLALNNEQF
15	TRBV11-2	TRBJ2-1	ASSLLLGGAGYNEQF
12	TRBV15	TRBJ2-5	ATSRDITEETQY
12	TRBV28	TRBJ1-4	ASSTQGANEKLF
14	TRBV13	TRBJ2-3	ASSSLAEGQTDTQY
13	TRBV7-9	TRBJ2-1	ASSLVGTTYNEQF
13	TRBV11-2	TRBJ1-3	ASSLGSGVVNTIY
12	TRBV5-1	TRBJ2-1	ASSLRLASNEQF
13	TRBV15	TRBJ2-1	ATSRETQRGNEQF
14	TRBV18	TRBJ1-4	ASSPRSGNEDEKLF
13	TRBV27	TRBJ1-5	ASTQTGRYNQPQH
13	TRBV13	TRBJ2-5	ASSPPRRSQETQY
13	TRBV7-2	TRBJ2-1	ASSQGDTFYNEQF
11	TRBV19	TRBJ1-2	ASSKESNYGYT
12	TRBV9	TRBJ2-5	ASSPRRERETQY
12	TRBV28	TRBJ1-5	ATLGGGFNQPQH
14	TRBV6-5	TRBJ2-5	ASSYRGRSVQETQY
14	TRBV5-1	TRBJ2-3	ASSYGGQGGTDTQY
12	TRBV7-8	TRBJ2-3	ASSLRQERDTQY
13	TRBV14	TRBJ1-1	ASSQNDRVNTEAF